This T cell receptor (beta chain) was captured in a study of cytomegalovirus exposure and HLA in healthy donors. General study results and limits: First-cohort TCR clusters were later found to tend to co-occur in the 90 to 150 validation repertoires.

Using immunoSEQ multiplex PCR, the repertoire was profiled, and TCRdb retains in-frame clones only, with some absent. The data show under 70,000 clones, 85% to 90% seen once. Deletions cut 7 bases from V and 5 bases from J, with 21 bases between. Germline CDR1 MDHEN, CDR2 SYDVKM. The CDR3 runs to 16 residues. For this clone: Its antigen is as yet unknown.

This clonotype originated in a woman aged 18-29 years in good health and CMV-seronegative. The specimen was PBMCs. V gene TRBV28 combines with J gene TRBJ1-5, with D uncertain. The CDR3 nucleotides read TGTGCCAGCACCTCAGAATTGGCAAACCTGGATCAGCCCCAGCATTTT. This codes for CASTSELANLDQPQHF.